This TCR beta chain is drawn from a study of blood T cell repertoires in COVID-19. Study-wide context: Specimens from acute and convalescent COVID-19 originated in the United States, Italy and Spain.

As originally analysed: Nucleated cell counts were estimated from reference gene primer amplification. The data were produced by immunoSEQ multiplex PCR, yet TCRdb's version contains in-frame clones alone and is incomplete. The V and J calls and clone size are taken from that table; D and trimming were inferred from the DNA. The table records about 130,000 clones, about four fifths of them present only once. This CDR3 is 15 amino acids long. Between the trimmed V and J ends, which lost 3 bases and 2 bases, there was a span of 10 bases. In germline, CDR1 is SGHVS, CDR2 FNYEAQ. Seattle's cohort entered during active infection and was followed longitudinally.

The clonotype originates from a man aged 25 to 45 with COVID-19, enrolled during active disease. Sequenced: peripheral blood. This chain connects TRBV7-6 to TRBJ1-4; D unresolved. The CDR3 spells CASSFSGLTNEKLFF. The CDR3 DNA reads as TGTGCCAGCAGCTTTAGTGGACTGACTAATGAAAAACTGTTTTTT. Full variable domain (outside the CDR3, taken from reference TRBV7-6 and TRBJ1-4): GAGVSQSPRYKVTKRGQDVALRCDPISGHVSLYWYRQALGQGPEFLTYFNYEAQQDKSGLPNDRFSAERPEGSISTLTIQRTEQRDSAMYRCASSFSGLTNEKLFFGSGTQLSVL.